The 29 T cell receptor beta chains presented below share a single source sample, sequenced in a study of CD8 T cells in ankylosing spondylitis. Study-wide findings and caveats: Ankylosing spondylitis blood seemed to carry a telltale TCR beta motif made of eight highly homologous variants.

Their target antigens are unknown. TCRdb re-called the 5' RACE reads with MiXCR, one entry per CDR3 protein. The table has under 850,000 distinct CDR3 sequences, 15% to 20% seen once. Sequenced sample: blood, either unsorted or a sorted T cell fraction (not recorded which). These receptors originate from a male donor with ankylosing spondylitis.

CDR3 in DNA: TGTGCCAGCAGCAAAAGAGGTTCAGATACGCAGTATTTT. Its protein is CASSKRGSDTQYF. The chain uses TRBV21-1 and TRBJ2-3. TRBV21-1 is marked as a pseudogene. This CDR3 is 13 amino acids long.

The CDR3 sequence: CASSPIGNEQFF. CDR3 coding DNA: TGTGCCAGCAGCCCAATTGGAAATGAGCAGTTCTTC. The rearrangement joins TRBV9 to TRBJ2-1; no reliable D call. This CDR3 has 12 residues. The ends were cut back, 4 bases at V and 7 bases at J, with 9 bases in the middle. Germline V CDR1 and CDR2: SGDLS, YYNGEE.

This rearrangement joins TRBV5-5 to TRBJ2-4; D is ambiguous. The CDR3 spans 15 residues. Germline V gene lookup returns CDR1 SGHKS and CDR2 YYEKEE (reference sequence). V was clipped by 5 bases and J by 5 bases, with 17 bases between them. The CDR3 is CASSRYGPEQNIQYF. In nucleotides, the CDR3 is TGTGCCAGCAGTCGATACGGGCCCGAACAAAACATTCAGTACTTC.

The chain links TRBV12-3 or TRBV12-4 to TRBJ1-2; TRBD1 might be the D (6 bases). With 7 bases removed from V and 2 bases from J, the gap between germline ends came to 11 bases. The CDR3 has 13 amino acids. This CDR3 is CASTLTGNYGYTF. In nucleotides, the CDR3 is TGTGCCAGCACCCTCACAGGGAACTATGGCTACACCTTC.

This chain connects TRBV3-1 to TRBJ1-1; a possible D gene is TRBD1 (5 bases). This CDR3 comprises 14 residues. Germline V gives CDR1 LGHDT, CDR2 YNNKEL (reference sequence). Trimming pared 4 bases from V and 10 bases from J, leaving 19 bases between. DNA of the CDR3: TGTGCCAGCAGCCGGGGGACCGCGGCTGGAGGAGCTTTCTTT. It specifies CASSRGTAAGGAFF.

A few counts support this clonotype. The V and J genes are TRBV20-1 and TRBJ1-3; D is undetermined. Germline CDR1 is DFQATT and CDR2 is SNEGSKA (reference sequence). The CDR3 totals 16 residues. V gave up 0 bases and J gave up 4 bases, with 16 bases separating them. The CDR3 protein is CSARDKKKGMGNTIYF. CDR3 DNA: TGCAGTGCTAGAGATAAGAAAAAGGGAATGGGAAACACCATATATTTT.

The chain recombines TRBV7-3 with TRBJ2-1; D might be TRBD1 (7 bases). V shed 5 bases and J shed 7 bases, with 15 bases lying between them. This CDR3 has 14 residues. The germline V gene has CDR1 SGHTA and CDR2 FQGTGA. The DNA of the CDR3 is TGTGCCAGCAGCCCTCAGGGGGGACGGAATGAGCAGTTCTTC. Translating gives CASSPQGGRNEQFF.

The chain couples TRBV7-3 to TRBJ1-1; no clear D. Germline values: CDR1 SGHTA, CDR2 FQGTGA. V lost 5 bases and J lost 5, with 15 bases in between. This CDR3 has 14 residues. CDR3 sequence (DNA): TGTGCCAGCAGCAGAGCCGGGTTTTTGACTGAAGCTTTCTTT. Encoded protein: CASSRAGFLTEAFF.

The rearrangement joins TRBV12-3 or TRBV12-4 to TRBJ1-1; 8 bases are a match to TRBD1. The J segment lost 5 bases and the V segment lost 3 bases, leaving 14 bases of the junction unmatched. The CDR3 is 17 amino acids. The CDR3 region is CASSFSSVGRGRTEAFF. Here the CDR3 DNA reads TGTGCCAGCAGTTTTTCGTCGGTGGGCAGGGGGCGGACTGAAGCTTTCTTT.

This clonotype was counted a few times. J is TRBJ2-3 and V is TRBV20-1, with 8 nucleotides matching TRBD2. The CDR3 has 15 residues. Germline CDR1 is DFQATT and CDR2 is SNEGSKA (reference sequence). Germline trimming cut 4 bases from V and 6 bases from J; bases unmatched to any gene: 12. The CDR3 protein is CSANPGLVGSDTQYF. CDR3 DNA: TGCAGTGCTAATCCGGGACTAGTAGGTTCGGATACGCAGTATTTT.

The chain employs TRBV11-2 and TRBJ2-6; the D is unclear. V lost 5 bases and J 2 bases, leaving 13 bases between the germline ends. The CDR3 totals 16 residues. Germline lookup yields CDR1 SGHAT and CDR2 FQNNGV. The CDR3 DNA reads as TGTGCCAGCAGCCCTTGGCGTGTCCCTGGGGCCAACGTCCTGACTTTC. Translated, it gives CASSPWRVPGANVLTF.

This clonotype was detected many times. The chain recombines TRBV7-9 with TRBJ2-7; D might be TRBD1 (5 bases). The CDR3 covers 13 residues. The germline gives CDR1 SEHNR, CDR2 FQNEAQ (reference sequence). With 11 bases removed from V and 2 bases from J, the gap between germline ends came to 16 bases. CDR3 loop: CAVGIGATYEQYF. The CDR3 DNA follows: TGTGCCGTAGGAATTGGGGCCACCTACGAGCAGTACTTC.

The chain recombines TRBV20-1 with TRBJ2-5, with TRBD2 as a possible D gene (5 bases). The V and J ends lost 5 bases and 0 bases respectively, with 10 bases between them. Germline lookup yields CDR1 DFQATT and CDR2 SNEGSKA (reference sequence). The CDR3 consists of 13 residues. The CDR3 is CSAEDYYQETQYF. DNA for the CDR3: TGCAGTGCTGAAGACTACTACCAAGAGACCCAGTACTTC.

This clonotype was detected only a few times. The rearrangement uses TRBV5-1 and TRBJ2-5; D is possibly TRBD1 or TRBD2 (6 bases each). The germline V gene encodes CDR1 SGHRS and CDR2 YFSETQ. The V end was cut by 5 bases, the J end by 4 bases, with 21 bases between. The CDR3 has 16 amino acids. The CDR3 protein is CASSYPSGAVGETQYF. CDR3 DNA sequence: TGCGCCAGCAGTTACCCTTCGGGGGCCGTGGGAGAGACCCAGTACTTC.

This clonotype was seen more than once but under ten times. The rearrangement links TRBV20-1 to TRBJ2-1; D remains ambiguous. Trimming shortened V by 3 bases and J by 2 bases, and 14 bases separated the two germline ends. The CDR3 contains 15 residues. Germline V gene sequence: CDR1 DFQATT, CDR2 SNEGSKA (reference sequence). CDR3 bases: TGCAGTGCTAGTCGTCGATGGGTTGCCTACAATGAGCAGTTCTTC. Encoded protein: CSASRRWVAYNEQFF.

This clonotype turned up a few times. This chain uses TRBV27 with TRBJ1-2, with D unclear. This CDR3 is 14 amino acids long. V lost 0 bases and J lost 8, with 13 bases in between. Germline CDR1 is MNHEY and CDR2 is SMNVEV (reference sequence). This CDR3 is CASSLSTAEMGYTF. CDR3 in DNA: TGTGCCAGCAGTTTATCAACTGCGGAGATGGGCTACACCTTC.

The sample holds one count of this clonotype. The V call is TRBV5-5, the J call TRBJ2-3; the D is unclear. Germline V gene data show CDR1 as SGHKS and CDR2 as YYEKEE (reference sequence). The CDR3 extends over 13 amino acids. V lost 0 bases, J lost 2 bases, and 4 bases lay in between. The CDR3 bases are TGTGCCAGCAGCTTGGATGCCACAGATACGCAGTATTTT. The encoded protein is CASSLDATDTQYF.

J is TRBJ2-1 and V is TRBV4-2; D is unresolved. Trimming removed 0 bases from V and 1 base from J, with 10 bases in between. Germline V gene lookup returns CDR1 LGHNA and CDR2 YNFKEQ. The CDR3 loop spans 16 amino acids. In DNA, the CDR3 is TGTGCCAGCAGCCAAGAGGGTCAGAATTCCTACAATGAGCAGTTCTTC. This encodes CASSQEGQNSYNEQFF.

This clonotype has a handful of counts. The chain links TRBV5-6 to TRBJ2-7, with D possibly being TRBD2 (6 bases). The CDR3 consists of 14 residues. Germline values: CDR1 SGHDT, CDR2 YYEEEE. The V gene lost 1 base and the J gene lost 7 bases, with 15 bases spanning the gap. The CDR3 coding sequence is TGTGCCAGCAGCTTGTTGACAGTCGCGGGAGAGCAGTACTTC. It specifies CASSLLTVAGEQYF.

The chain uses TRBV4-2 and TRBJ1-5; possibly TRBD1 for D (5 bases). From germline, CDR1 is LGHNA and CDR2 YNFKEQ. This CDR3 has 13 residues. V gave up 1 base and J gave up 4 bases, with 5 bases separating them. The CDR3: CASSQGQNQPQHF. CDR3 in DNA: TGTGCCAGCAGCCAAGGACAGAATCAGCCCCAGCATTTT.

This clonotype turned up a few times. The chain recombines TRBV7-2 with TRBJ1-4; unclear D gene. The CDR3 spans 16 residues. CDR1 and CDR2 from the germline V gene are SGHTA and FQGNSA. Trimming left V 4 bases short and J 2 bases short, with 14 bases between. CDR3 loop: CASSSSLGRTNEKLFF. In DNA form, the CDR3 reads TGTGCCAGCAGCTCATCACTAGGGCGTACTAATGAAAAACTGTTTTTT.

This CDR3 reads CASSLTLGTGLPGVDEQFF. The CDR3, as DNA: TGTGCCAGCAGCTTAACCCTGGGGACAGGGCTTCCCGGGGTGGATGAGCAGTTCTTC. V gene TRBV11-1 combines with J gene TRBJ2-1, with 9 bases fitting TRBD1. V shed 2 bases and J 8 bases; nucleotides not matched to a gene: 19. The V gene's germline CDR1 is SGHAT and CDR2 FQDESV (reference sequence). This CDR3 region has 19 residues.

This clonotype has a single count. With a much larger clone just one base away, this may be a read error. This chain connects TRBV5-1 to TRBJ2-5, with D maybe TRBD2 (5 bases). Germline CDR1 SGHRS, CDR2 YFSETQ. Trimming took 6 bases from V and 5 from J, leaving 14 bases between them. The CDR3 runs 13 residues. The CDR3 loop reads CASTGVFMETQYF. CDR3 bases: TGCGCCAGCACCGGGGTTTTTATGGAGACCCAGTACTTC. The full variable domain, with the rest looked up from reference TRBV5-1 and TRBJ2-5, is KAGVTQTPRYLIKTRGQQVTLSCSPISGHRSVSWYQQTPGQGLQFLFEYFSETQRNKGNFPGRFSGRQFSNSRSEMNVSTLELGDSALYLCASTGVFMETQYFGPGTRLLVL.

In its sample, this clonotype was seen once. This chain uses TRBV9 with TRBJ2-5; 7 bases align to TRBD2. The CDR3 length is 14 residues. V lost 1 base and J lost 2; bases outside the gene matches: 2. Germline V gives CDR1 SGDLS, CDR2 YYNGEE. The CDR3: CASSVSLAQETQYF. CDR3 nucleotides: TGTGCCAGCAGCGTATCACTAGCGCAAGAGACCCAGTACTTC.

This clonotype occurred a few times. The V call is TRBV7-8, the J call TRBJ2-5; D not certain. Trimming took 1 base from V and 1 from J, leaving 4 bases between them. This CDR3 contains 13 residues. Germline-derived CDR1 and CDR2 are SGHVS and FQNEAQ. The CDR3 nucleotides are TGTGCCAGCAGCTTAGAATTCCAAGAGACCCAGTACTTC. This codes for CASSLEFQETQYF.

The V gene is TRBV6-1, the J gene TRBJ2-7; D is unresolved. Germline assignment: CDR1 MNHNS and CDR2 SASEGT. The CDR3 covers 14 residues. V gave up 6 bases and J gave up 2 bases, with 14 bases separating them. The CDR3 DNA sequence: TGTGCCAGCAGATCCGACGGCGTCCCCTACGAGCAGTACTTC. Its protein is CASRSDGVPYEQYF.

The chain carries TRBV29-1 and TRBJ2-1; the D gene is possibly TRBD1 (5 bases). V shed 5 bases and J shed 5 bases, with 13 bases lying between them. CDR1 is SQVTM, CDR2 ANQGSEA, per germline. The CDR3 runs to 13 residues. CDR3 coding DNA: TGCAGCGTTACAGGACCACGGGACAATGAGCAGTTCTTC. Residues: CSVTGPRDNEQFF.

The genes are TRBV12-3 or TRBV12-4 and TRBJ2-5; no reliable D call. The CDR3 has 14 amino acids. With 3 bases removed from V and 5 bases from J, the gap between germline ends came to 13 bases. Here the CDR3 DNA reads TGTGCCAGCAGTTTGGGCCCCAGGAGTGAGACCCAGTACTTC. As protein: CASSLGPRSETQYF.

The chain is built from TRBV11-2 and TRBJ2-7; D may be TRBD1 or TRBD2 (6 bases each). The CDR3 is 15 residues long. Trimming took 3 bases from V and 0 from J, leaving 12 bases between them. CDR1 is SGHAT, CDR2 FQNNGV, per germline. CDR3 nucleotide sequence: TGTGCCAGCAGCTTGAGGAGGGGGAGCTCCTACGAGCAGTACTTC. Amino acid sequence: CASSLRRGSSYEQYF.